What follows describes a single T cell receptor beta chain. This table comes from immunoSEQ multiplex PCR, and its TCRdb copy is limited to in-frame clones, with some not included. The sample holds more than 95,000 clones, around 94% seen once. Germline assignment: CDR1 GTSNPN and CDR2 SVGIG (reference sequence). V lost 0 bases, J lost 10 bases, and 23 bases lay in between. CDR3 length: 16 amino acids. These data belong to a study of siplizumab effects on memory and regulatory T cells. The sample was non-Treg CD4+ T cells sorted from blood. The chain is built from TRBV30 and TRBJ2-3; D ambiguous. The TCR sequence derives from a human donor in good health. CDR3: CAWSVVSSGPDRAQYF. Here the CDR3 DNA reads TGTGCCTGGAGTGTAGTAAGCTCCGGTCCAGATAGGGCGCAGTATTTT.